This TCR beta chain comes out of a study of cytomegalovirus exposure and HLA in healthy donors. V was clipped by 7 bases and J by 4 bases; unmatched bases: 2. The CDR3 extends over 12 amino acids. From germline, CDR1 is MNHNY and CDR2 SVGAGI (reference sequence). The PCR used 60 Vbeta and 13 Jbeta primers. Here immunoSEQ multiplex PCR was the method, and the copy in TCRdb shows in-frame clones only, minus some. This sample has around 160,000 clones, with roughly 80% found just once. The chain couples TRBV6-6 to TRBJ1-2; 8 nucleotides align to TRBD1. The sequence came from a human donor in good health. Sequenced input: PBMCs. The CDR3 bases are TGTGCCAGCACCGACAGGGGCTATGGCTACACCTTC. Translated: CASTDRGYGYTF.